This T cell receptor beta chain was found in a study of blood T cell repertoires in COVID-19 (dated by TCRdb to 2019 to 2021). General notes on the study: Collaborator samples came from the United States, Italy and Spain and covered acute and convalescent phases of COVID-19. Samples were obtained from the ongoing ImmuneRACE study (first 160 participants) and from 1,254 subjects provided by 6 global collaborators. The prospective study material was composed of cDNA or gDNA derived from T cells, B-cell-depleted T cells, or PBMCs. Sample metadata almost always included a de-identified subject ID, COVID-19 status, age in years and sex. A freely available public database, intended as a resource for researchers studying the immune response to SARS-CoV-2, is where the repertoires were released. The dataset comprised deeply sampled blood TCRbeta repertoires from subjects exposed to, actively infected with, or recovered from COVID-19. Where available, HLA class I and class II types were obtained from metadata supplied by the sample provider rather than from assay-based typing. On the study overall, not on this receptor specifically: The quantity of clinical and demographic metadata differed by source and by participant and was supplied without curation.

TCRbeta CDR3 regions were amplified from genomic DNA by means of the immunoSEQ Assay, a bias-controlled multiplex PCR. As for the original processing: Nucleated cell counts per sample were estimated from amplification of reference gene primers within the assay. Sequence reads were collapsed and filtered to measure the absolute abundance of every unique TCRbeta CDR3 rearrangement. Productive Simpson clonality was computed per sample as the square root of Simpson's diversity index over productive rearrangements. TCRdb holds this immuneACCESS table with in-frame rearrangements only. Some clones are missing; in checked studies, unresolved V genes explain under half, and the rest has no known cause. The V and J calls and clone size were taken over from that table, and D and trimming were inferred from the DNA. The sample table shows 200,000 to 250,000 clones, and 86% are seen once. The ten largest clones take up over 2% of the sample.

For this clone: This clone's antigen is unknown. Base qualities are missing; no much larger clone stands one base away.

A second Seattle source provided samples from volunteer blood donors who had recovered from COVID-19. Collaborating institutions collected whole blood in K2EDTA tubes following their own protocols. For TCRbeta analysis, collaborator samples were shipped as frozen whole blood, as isolated PBMCs, or as DNA extracted from either sample type. Sequenced input: peripheral blood. This clonotype originated in a young man who had recovered from COVID-19.

The DNA reads TGTGCCAGCAGCCCCGGGACAGGGGGCTACACCGGGGAGCTGTTTTTT. This is translated as CASSPGTGGYTGELFF. This chain is built from TRBV7-6 and TRBJ2-2; 12 nucleotides in the junction match TRBD1. V is pruned by 5 bases and J by 3 bases, leaving 4 bases of the junction without a gene match. The CDR3 runs 16 residues from the cysteine to the phenylalanine. Only the CDR3 region is kept as DNA, spanning 48 bases read in frame from base 1. The germline V gene supplies CDR1 SGHVS and CDR2 FNYEAQ.